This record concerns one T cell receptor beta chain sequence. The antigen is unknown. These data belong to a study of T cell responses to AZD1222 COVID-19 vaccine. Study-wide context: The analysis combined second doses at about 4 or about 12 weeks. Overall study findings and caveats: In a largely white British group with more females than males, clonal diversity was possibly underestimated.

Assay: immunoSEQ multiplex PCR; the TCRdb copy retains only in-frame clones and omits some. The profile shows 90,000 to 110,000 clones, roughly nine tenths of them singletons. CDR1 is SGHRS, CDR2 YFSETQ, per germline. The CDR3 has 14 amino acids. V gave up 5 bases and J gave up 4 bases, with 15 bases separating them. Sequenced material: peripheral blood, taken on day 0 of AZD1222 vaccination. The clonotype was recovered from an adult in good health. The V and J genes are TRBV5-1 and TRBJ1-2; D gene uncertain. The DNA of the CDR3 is TGCGCCAGCAGTCCCGGGTCTCCGACCTATGGCTACACCTTC. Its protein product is CASSPGSPTYGYTF. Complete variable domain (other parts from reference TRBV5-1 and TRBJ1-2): KAGVTQTPRYLIKTRGQQVTLSCSPISGHRSVSWYQQTPGQGLQFLFEYFSETQRNKGNFPGRFSGRQFSNSRSEMNVSTLELGDSALYLCASSPGSPTYGYTFGSGTRLTVV.